This TCR beta chain was recovered during a study of CD4 T cells in relation to SARS-CoV-2 and coronaviruses. Study as a whole: ViraFEST: approximately 10-day antigen culture of PBMCs, then TCR beta CDR3 sequencing. Crossreactive spike epitopes shared across donors were mapped to their HLA restriction.

The unexposed donors gave CD4+ T cells in about 2010-2018, prior to COVID-19. After about 11 days of culture, CD4+ T cells were isolated. As cell numbers allowed, unexposed-donor CD4+ T cells faced SARS-CoV-2 S/N and four cold-coronavirus spikes. Half the medium was replaced with IL-2 medium on days 3 and 7. Some clones are missing from TCRdb's copy, which holds only in-frame ones; the method was immunoSEQ multiplex PCR. The profile shows roughly 25,000 clones, about 77% of them singletons. The ends were cut back, 2 bases at V and 0 bases at J, with 13 bases in the middle. Germline V gene data show CDR1 as MDHEN and CDR2 as SYDVKM. This CDR3 contains 16 residues. Comment on this clone: Its matching antigen is unknown.

The chain couples TRBV28 to TRBJ1-2; D remains unclear. Material for sequencing was CD4+ T cells from PBMCs, cultured in vitro. This clonotype originated in a human donor in good health. The CDR3 loop reads CASSLVVGQPNYGYTF. As DNA, the CDR3 is TGTGCCAGCAGTTTAGTCGTAGGGCAGCCTAACTATGGCTACACCTTC.